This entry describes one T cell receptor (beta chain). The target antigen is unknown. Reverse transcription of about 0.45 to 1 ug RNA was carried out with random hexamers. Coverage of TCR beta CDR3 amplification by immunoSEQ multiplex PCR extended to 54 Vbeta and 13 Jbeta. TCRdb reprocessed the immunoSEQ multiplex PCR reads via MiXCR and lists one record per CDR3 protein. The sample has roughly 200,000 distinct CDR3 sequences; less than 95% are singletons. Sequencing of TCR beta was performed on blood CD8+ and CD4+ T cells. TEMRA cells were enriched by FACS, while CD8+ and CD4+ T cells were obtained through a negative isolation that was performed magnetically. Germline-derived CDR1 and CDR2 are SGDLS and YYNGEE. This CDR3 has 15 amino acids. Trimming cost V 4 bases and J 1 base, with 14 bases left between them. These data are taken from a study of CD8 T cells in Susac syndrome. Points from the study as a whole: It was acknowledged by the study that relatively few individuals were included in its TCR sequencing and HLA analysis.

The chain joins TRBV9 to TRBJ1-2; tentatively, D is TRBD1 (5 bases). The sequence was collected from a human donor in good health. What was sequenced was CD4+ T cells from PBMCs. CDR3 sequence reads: CASSPGQESNYGYTF. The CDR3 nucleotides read TGTGCCAGCAGCCCAGGGCAGGAGAGTAACTATGGCTACACCTTC. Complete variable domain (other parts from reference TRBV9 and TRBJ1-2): DSGVTQTPKHLITATGQRVTLRCSPRSGDLSVYWYQQSLDQGLQFLIQYYNGEERAKGNILERFSAQQFPDLHSELNLSSLELGDSALYFCASSPGQESNYGYTFGSGTRLTVV.